A single sample is the source of the 17 T cell receptor beta chains below, sequenced in a study of T cell responses to AZD1222 COVID-19 vaccine. The protocol was immunoSEQ multiplex PCR, while the TCRdb copy is restricted to in-frame clones and leaves out a portion. The sample includes approximately 120,000 clones, over 75% of them seen just once. Material: peripheral blood, obtained on day 0 of AZD1222 vaccination. Source of these receptors: an adult in good health.

The chain links TRBV7-3 to TRBJ2-5; tentatively, D is TRBD2 (6 bases). Trimming left V 5 bases short and J 0 bases short, with 13 bases between. Germline loops: CDR1 SGHTA, CDR2 FQGTGA. The CDR3 loop spans 15 amino acids. Written as DNA, the CDR3 is TGTGCCAGCAGCCCGGGGAGGCTGTACCAAGAGACCCAGTACTTC. This encodes CASSPGRLYQETQYF.

The chain has TRBV28 and TRBJ1-6; a weak D match, TRBD1 (6 bases). The V gene's germline CDR1 is MDHEN and CDR2 SYDVKM. CDR3 size: 14 residues. Trimming removed 6 bases at V and 8 bases at J, with 14 bases between. The CDR3 reads CASSSSGAHSPLHF. The CDR3 bases are TGTGCCAGCAGCTCCTCAGGGGCCCATTCACCCCTCCACTTT.

The chain links TRBV30 to TRBJ2-1; the D is unclear. The V end was cut by 0 bases, the J end by 8 bases, with 11 bases between. Germline lookup yields CDR1 GTSNPN and CDR2 SVGIG (reference sequence). The CDR3 totals 13 residues. The CDR3 region has the DNA TGTGCCTGGAGTGTTTACTCTGGGGATGAGCAGTTCTTC. Its protein is CAWSVYSGDEQFF.

This rearrangement joins TRBV27 to TRBJ2-7, with D possibly TRBD2 on 6 matching bases. This CDR3 has 15 amino acids. V lost 6 bases to trimming and J lost 6 bases, with 21 bases between them. Germline V gives CDR1 MNHEY, CDR2 SMNVEV (reference sequence). In DNA form, the CDR3 reads TGTGCCAGCAGCGAGGGAGGCGGGTTGGCAGTCGAGCAGTACTTC. It encodes CASSEGGGLAVEQYF.

The CDR3 region is CAWSVRTFLSGNTIYF. The CDR3 DNA follows: TGTGCCTGGAGTGTACGTACTTTCCTCTCTGGAAACACCATATATTTT. V gene TRBV30 combines with J gene TRBJ1-3; D ambiguous. Germline CDR1 and CDR2: GTSNPN and SVGIG (reference sequence). Trimming cost V 0 bases and J 0 bases, with 12 bases left between them. This CDR3 comprises 16 residues.

V gene TRBV29-1 combines with J gene TRBJ2-2, with 8 nucleotides matching TRBD1. Germline lookup yields CDR1 SQVTM and CDR2 ANQGSEA. CDR3 length: 14 amino acids. J gave up 6 bases and V 4 bases, and 7 bases lay outside the gene matches. CDR3: CSVVGQGLAGELFF. The CDR3 bases are TGCAGCGTTGTAGGACAGGGTTTAGCCGGGGAGCTGTTTTTT.

The chain is built from TRBV10-1 and TRBJ1-2, with TRBD1 as a possible D gene (6 bases). The CDR3 has 13 residues. V lost 5 bases and J lost 2, with 9 bases in between. Germline V lookup: CDR1 WNHNN, CDR2 SYGVQD (reference sequence). DNA for the CDR3: TGCGCCAGCAGTTCCGGACAGAACTATGGCTACACCTTC. Translating gives CASSSGQNYGYTF.

V and J are TRBV20-1 and TRBJ1-1; unclear D gene. The CDR3 is 12 residues long. Looked up from germline, CDR1 is DFQATT and CDR2 is SNEGSKA (reference sequence). Trimming left V 3 bases short and J 1 base short, with 6 bases between. Here the CDR3 DNA reads TGCAGTGCTAGTGGACCGAACACTGAAGCTTTCTTT. It is translated as CSASGPNTEAFF.

In this sample, this clone turned up once. This chain uses TRBV9 with TRBJ1-5; D is undetermined. The V and J ends lost 0 bases and 0 bases respectively, with 7 bases between them. Germline CDR1 and CDR2: SGDLS and YYNGEE. This CDR3 is 15 amino acids long. The CDR3 sequence: CASSVGPISNQPQHF. The CDR3 nucleotides read TGTGCCAGCAGCGTAGGGCCGATTAGCAATCAGCCCCAGCATTTT.

This chain connects TRBV10-3 to TRBJ2-7; 8 positions match TRBD1. CDR1 is ENHRY and CDR2 is SYGVKD in the germline V gene. This CDR3 has 14 amino acids. V shed 6 bases and J 2 bases; nucleotides not matched to a gene: 6. The CDR3, as DNA: TGTGCCATCAGCCCGGACAGGGCGGCCTACGAGCAGTACTTC. Encoded protein: CAISPDRAAYEQYF.

The genes are TRBV5-1 and TRBJ1-5, with 12 bases fitting TRBD1. The ends lost 6 bases at V and 5 bases at J; junction bases unmatched: 6. CDR1 and CDR2 from the germline V gene are SGHRS and YFSETQ. The CDR3 covers 15 residues. The CDR3 DNA sequence: TGCGCCAGCACCAACCGGGACAGGGGGCATCAGCCCCAGCATTTT. Its protein is CASTNRDRGHQPQHF. Filled out from reference TRBV5-1 and TRBJ1-5, the complete variable domain reads KAGVTQTPRYLIKTRGQQVTLSCSPISGHRSVSWYQQTPGQGLQFLFEYFSETQRNKGNFPGRFSGRQFSNSRSEMNVSTLELGDSALYLCASTNRDRGHQPQHFGDGTRLSIL.

This chain connects TRBV28 to TRBJ2-3; perhaps TRBD2 as D (6 bases). The CDR3 runs to 15 residues. The germline V and J ends were trimmed by 5 bases and 1 base, with 13 bases remaining between them. Per the germline V gene, CDR1 is MDHEN and CDR2 is SYDVKM. This CDR3 reads CASSPTGRRTDTQYF. The DNA of the CDR3 is TGTGCCAGCAGTCCTACGGGGAGGCGCACAGATACGCAGTATTTT.

This clone showed up just once. The J gene is TRBJ2-3, the V gene TRBV10-3; no firm D call. The length of the CDR3 is 14 residues. Trimming shortened V by 0 bases and J by 5 bases, and 9 bases separated the two germline ends. The germline V gene has CDR1 ENHRY and CDR2 SYGVKD. This chain's CDR3 is CAISESASEDTQYF. The CDR3 region has the DNA TGTGCCATCAGTGAGTCGGCCAGCGAAGATACGCAGTATTTT.

J is TRBJ2-7 and V is TRBV27; no reliable D call. The CDR3 is 15 amino acids. CDR1 MNHEY and CDR2 SMNVEV come from the germline V gene (reference sequence). With 7 bases removed from V and 6 bases from J, the gap between germline ends came to 22 bases. Here the CDR3 reads CASNPGPGAWGEQYF. The CDR3 coding sequence is TGTGCCAGCAATCCCGGACCAGGCGCCTGGGGCGAGCAGTACTTC.

The chain joins TRBV5-6 to TRBJ1-2, with a possible D match to TRBD1 (5 bases). The germline V gene encodes CDR1 SGHDT and CDR2 YYEEEE. V was trimmed by 2 bases and J by 1 base, leaving 12 bases between them. This CDR3 is 15 amino acids long. The CDR3 here is CASSLLDRHNYGYTF. The DNA of the CDR3 is TGTGCCAGCAGCTTACTCGACAGACATAACTATGGCTACACCTTC.

The rearrangement links TRBV12-3 or TRBV12-4 to TRBJ2-7, with 7 bases identical to TRBD1. Trimming at V came to 6 bases and at J to 5 bases, leaving 4 bases not matched to a gene. The CDR3 has 12 amino acids. The CDR3 loop is CASSTTGNEQYF. For the CDR3, the DNA is TGTGCCAGCAGCACGACAGGGAACGAGCAGTACTTC.

V and J are TRBV18 and TRBJ1-5; TRBD1 is a possible D gene (6 bases). The V end was cut by 5 bases, the J end by 2 bases, with 10 bases between. Germline-derived CDR1 and CDR2 are KGHSH and LQKENI. The CDR3 is made up of 14 amino acids. The CDR3: CASSTSGGNQPQHF. CDR3 sequence (DNA): TGTGCCAGCTCAACCTCAGGGGGCAATCAGCCCCAGCATTTT. Based on the CDR3 plus reference TRBV18 and TRBJ1-5, the full variable domain is NAGVMQNPRHLVRRRGQEARLRCSPMKGHSHVYWYRQLPEEGLKFMVYLQKENIIDESGMPKERFSAEFPKEGPSILRIQQVVRGDSAAYFCASSTSGGNQPQHFGDGTRLSIL.